This TCR beta chain was obtained from a study of CD8+CD57+ T cells in acquired aplastic anemia. After removal of 0 bases from V and 5 bases from J, the junction contained 5 bases not matched to a gene. The CDR3 is made up of 15 amino acids. Germline V gives CDR1 SGDLS, CDR2 YYNGEE. Genomic DNA was employed as the template in profiling TCR beta VDJ and CDR3. TCRdb recomputed calls from the reads with MiXCR, one row per CDR3 protein. The table has 200,000 or so distinct CDR3 sequences, over 60% seen once; the top ten hold under 60%. A remark on this clonotype: Its target is not known.

Whole-study results and caveats: Patients and controls shared under 35 CD8+ CDR3 sequences, which appeared highly expressed in patients and within their immunodominant clones.

The material sequenced was sorted CD4+, CD8+, or CD8+CD57+ T cells (not recorded which) from PBMCs. V and J are TRBV9 and TRBJ2-7; 10 nucleotides match TRBD1. This clonotype was sampled from a human donor with severe aplastic anemia or a healthy control (not recorded which). As DNA, the CDR3 is TGTGCCAGCAGCGTAGAAGGGACAGGGGAGGACGAGCAGTACTTC. It codes for CASSVEGTGEDEQYF.